These T cell receptor beta chains were read from a single sample in a study of regulatory T cells in long-lasting Graves disease. TCRdb passed the multiplex PCR reads through MiXCR, listing each CDR3 protein once. The data contain 650,000 to 700,000 distinct CDR3 sequences, around 30% of them seen just once; the ten biggest clones take up under 50%. The sample was peripheral blood mononuclear cells (PBMCs), taken when the disease was refractory, from a patient treated with antithyroid drugs. The receptors stem from a female donor with Graves disease. CDR3s include the opening cysteine and the closing phenylalanine or tryptophan. D genes are given only for firm matches. Clone size is stated in some rows and not others, as once, few, many or a class when expanded.

clone size	D gene	J gene	V gene	CDR3 protein	CDR3 DNA
few	-	TRBJ1-2	TRBV6-5	CASSYSNRDSKYGYTF	TGTGCCAGCAGTTACTCGAATCGGGATAGTAAATATGGCTACACCTTC
-	TRBD1	TRBJ2-2	TRBV28	CASSHPGQGAGELFF	TGTGCCAGCAGTCACCCGGGCCAGGGGGCCGGGGAGCTGTTTTTT
few	-	TRBJ2-7	TRBV6-1	CASSKGHLRRSYEQYF	TGTGCCAGCAGTAAGGGACACCTGAGGAGGTCCTACGAGCAGTACTTC
-	-	TRBJ1-6	TRBV2	CASSTHGGPARITPLHF	TGTGCCAGCAGCACCCATGGGGGGCCCGCGCGGATAACACCCCTCCACTTT
-	TRBD1	TRBJ1-5	TRBV19	CASSIQWTGYSNQPQHF	TGTGCCAGTAGTATACAATGGACAGGTTATAGCAATCAGCCCCAGCATTTT
-	TRBD1	TRBJ1-2	TRBV27	CASRYGTGPDGYTF	TGTGCCAGCAGGTACGGGACAGGGCCCGATGGCTACACCTTC
many	-	TRBJ1-2	TRBV11-2	CASSRSQGAGYTF	TGTGCCAGCAGCCGATCCCAGGGTGCTGGCTACACCTTC
many	-	TRBJ1-2	TRBV2	CASRTRGQIFYGYTF	TGTGCCAGCAGAACTCGGGGACAAATCTTCTATGGCTACACCTTC
-	-	TRBJ1-4	TRBV6-2/TRBV6-3	CASTVIATNEKLFF	TGTGCCAGCACCGTCATCGCAACTAATGAAAAACTGTTTTTT
few	-	TRBJ2-7	TRBV18	CASSPRGQAYEQYF	TGTGCCAGCTCTCCCAGAGGGCAGGCCTACGAGCAGTACTTC
-	-	TRBJ2-6	TRBV19	CASTGFGANVLTF	TGTGCCAGTACAGGGTTTGGGGCCAACGTCCTGACTTTC
many	-	TRBJ2-5	TRBV6-2/TRBV6-3	CASSYGGEETQYF	TGTGCCAGCAGTTACGGTGGGGAAGAGACCCAGTACTTC
many	-	TRBJ1-5	TRBV28	CASSSLPGPGNQPQHF	TGTGCCAGCAGTTCCCTACCCGGACCGGGAAATCAGCCCCAGCATTTT
-	-	TRBJ1-6	TRBV20-1	CSARHDRTSSYNSPLHF	TGCAGTGCTCGCCATGACAGGACTAGCTCCTATAATTCACCCCTCCACTTT
few	-	TRBJ2-6	TRBV6-5	CASSYRDSGANVLTF	TGTGCCAGCAGTTACAGGGACTCTGGGGCCAACGTCCTGACTTTC
few	-	TRBJ2-5	TRBV30	CAWSSNQETQYF	TGTGCCTGGAGTTCTAACCAAGAGACCCAGTACTTC
-	-	TRBJ1-1	TRBV15	CATSRGGQRDRYTEAFF	TGTGCCACCAGCAGAGGCGGACAGCGAGACAGGTACACTGAAGCTTTCTTT
few	-	TRBJ1-4	TRBV6-2/TRBV6-3	CASKFRRSNGKLFF	TGTGCCAGCAAATTTCGCAGGTCAAATGGAAAACTGTTTTTT
few	-	TRBJ1-3	TRBV28	CASSSLQQRNTIYF	TGTGCCAGCAGTTCCCTCCAGCAGCGAAACACCATATATTTT
few	TRBD1	TRBJ1-4	TRBV7-2	CASSRDRVVEKLFF	TGTGCCAGCAGCCGGGACAGGGTAGTGGAAAAACTGTTTTTT
-	-	TRBJ2-5	TRBV10-3	CAIRQSLGGETQYF	TGTGCCATCAGGCAGAGCCTAGGGGGGGAGACCCAGTACTTC
few	-	TRBJ1-5	TRBV20-1	CSARGINQPQHF	TGCAGTGCGAGAGGGATTAATCAGCCCCAGCATTTT
few	-	TRBJ1-5	TRBV2	CASSSSSTDNQPQHF	TGTGCCAGCAGTAGCTCTTCGACAGACAATCAGCCCCAGCATTTT
many	TRBD1	TRBJ1-1	TRBV28	CASSLTGTGPTEAFF	TGTGCCAGCAGTTTAACCGGGACAGGGCCCACTGAAGCTTTCTTT
many	-	TRBJ1-6	TRBV28	CASSDVQGSSYNSPLHF	TGTGCCAGCAGTGATGTACAGGGTAGCTCCTATAATTCACCCCTCCACTTT
few	-	TRBJ2-2	TRBV7-9	CASSLAGTGNTGELFF	TGTGCCAGCAGCTTAGCCGGGACGGGTAACACCGGGGAGCTGTTTTTT
-	-	TRBJ1-2	TRBV14	CASSPDNLYGYTF	TGTGCCAGCAGCCCCGACAACCTCTATGGCTACACCTTC
few	TRBD1	TRBJ1-2	TRBV12-3/TRBV12-4	CASSRRDSIQGYTF	TGTGCCAGCAGTAGAAGGGACAGTATTCAGGGCTACACCTTC
-	TRBD2	TRBJ2-2	TRBV27	CASSFASGRAGELFF	TGTGCCAGCAGTTTTGCTAGCGGGAGGGCCGGGGAGCTGTTTTTT
few	-	TRBJ2-2	TRBV12-3/TRBV12-4	CASSLAVHPRGELFF	TGTGCCAGCAGTTTAGCGGTACACCCTAGGGGGGAGCTGTTTTTT
few	TRBD1	TRBJ1-1	TRBV6-1	CASFRGTALEAFF	TGTGCCAGCTTCCGAGGGACAGCCCTTGAAGCTTTCTTT
-	-	TRBJ1-4	TRBV6-5	CASSYDGTNEKLFF	TGTGCCAGCAGTTATGATGGGACTAATGAAAAACTGTTTTTT
-	TRBD1	TRBJ1-3	TRBV29-1	CSVADRISGNTIYF	TGCAGCGTTGCGGACAGGATCTCTGGAAACACCATATATTTT
many	TRBD2	TRBJ2-5	TRBV2	CASRGLGLQETQYF	TGTGCCAGCAGGGGACTAGGGCTTCAAGAGACCCAGTACTTC
-	-	TRBJ1-3	TRBV6-1	CASSPPGGDRDTIYF	TGTGCCAGCAGTCCACCGGGCGGAGATCGAGACACCATATATTTT
-	TRBD1	TRBJ1-2	TRBV9	CASSVDVLGQGHYGYTF	TGTGCCAGCAGCGTAGACGTACTGGGACAGGGACACTATGGCTACACCTTC
-	-	TRBJ1-6	TRBV14	CASSQDLGPSGISPLHF	TGTGCCAGCAGCCAAGATCTCGGGCCGTCGGGGATTTCACCCCTCCACTTT
few	TRBD1	TRBJ2-5	TRBV3-1	CASSQRGQGPRVTQYF	TGTGCCAGCAGCCAAAGGGGACAGGGCCCCCGGGTGACCCAGTACTTC
-	TRBD2	TRBJ2-7	TRBV20-1	CSVRGREDEQYF	TGCAGCGTTCGCGGGAGGGAGGACGAGCAGTACTTC
few	-	TRBJ2-2	TRBV7-3	CASSLIEAGELFF	TGTGCCAGCAGCTTGATTGAGGCCGGGGAGCTGTTTTTT
-	TRBD1	TRBJ2-7	TRBV6-1	CASSRLWTGTYEQYF	TGTGCCAGCAGCCGCCTCTGGACAGGTACCTACGAGCAGTACTTC
-	TRBD2	TRBJ2-5	TRBV27	CASSLIMTGTSLETQYF	TGTGCCAGCAGTTTAATTATGACCGGGACTAGTTTGGAGACCCAGTACTTC
-	TRBD1	TRBJ1-2	TRBV20-1	CSARVGQQPSGYTF	TGCAGTGCTAGGGTGGGACAGCAGCCTTCGGGCTACACCTTC
few	-	TRBJ1-1	TRBV11-2	CASSLEAVTTEAFF	TGTGCCAGCAGCTTAGAGGCCGTTACCACTGAAGCTTTCTTT
many	-	TRBJ2-7	TRBV12-3/TRBV12-4	CASSFRPSSYEQYF	TGTGCCAGCAGTTTTCGGCCGAGCTCCTACGAGCAGTACTTC
-	TRBD1	TRBJ1-1	TRBV6-1	CASSTRGTGGVGTEAFF	TGTGCCAGCAGCACGCGGGGGACAGGGGGCGTAGGAACTGAAGCTTTCTTT
-	-	TRBJ2-5	TRBV12-3/TRBV12-4	CASSLVGGTQETQYF	TGTGCCAGCAGTTTGGTCGGCGGGACACAAGAGACCCAGTACTTC
-	-	TRBJ2-5	TRBV9	CASSLSGTQETLYF	TGTGCCAGCAGCTTAAGCGGTACCCAAGAGACCCTGTACTTC
once	-	TRBJ2-5	TRBV20-1	CSAGLGVGETQYF	TGCAGTGCCGGGCTTGGGGTCGGGGAGACCCAGTACTTC
-	TRBD1	TRBJ2-7	TRBV19	CASRTTGTTYEQYF	TGTGCCAGTAGAACGACAGGGACAACCTACGAGCAGTACTTC